This entry concerns a single TCR beta chain. These data originate in a study of blood T cell repertoires in COVID-19. Whole-study context: Sites in the United States, Italy and Spain provided acute and convalescent COVID-19 samples. From T cells, B-cell-depleted T cells, or PBMCs came the material, which was cDNA or gDNA.

In the authors' workflow: Amplification from reference gene primers served as the basis for estimated nucleated cell counts. The data were produced by immunoSEQ multiplex PCR, yet TCRdb's version contains in-frame clones alone and is incomplete. V, J and clone size were drawn from that table, and D and trimming were deduced from the DNA. The data contain more than 35,000 clones, 91% of them seen just once; the ten biggest clones take up 15% to 17%. This clonotype was obtained from a woman in her twenties or thirties in a cohort sampled during active COVID-19. Sequenced material: peripheral blood.

The CDR3 sequence: CASSRTTSGIYNEQFF. As DNA, the CDR3 is TGTGCCAGCAGCAGAACGACTAGCGGGATTTACAATGAGCAGTTCTTC. This chain uses TRBV7-8 with TRBJ2-1, with TRBD2 identical over 11 bases. The CDR3 has 16 amino acids. Per germline, CDR1 SGHVS and CDR2 FQNEAQ. V was pared by 5 bases and J by 4 bases, with 7 bases of the junction left unmatched. The variable domain in full, completed from reference TRBV7-8 and TRBJ2-1, reads GAGVSQSPRYKVAKRGQDVALRCDPISGHVSLFWYQQALGQGPEFLTYFQNEAQLDKSGLPSDRFFAERPEGSVSTLKIQRTQQEDSAVYLCASSRTTSGIYNEQFFGPGTRLTVL.